This T cell receptor (beta chain) appears in the sequencing data of a study of T cells in localized non-small cell lung cancer. The CDR3 is 12 amino acids. Germline V CDR1 and CDR2: SGHAT, FQNNGV. Trimming took 5 bases from V and 5 from J, leaving 6 bases between them. Clones were sequenced by immunoSEQ multiplex PCR, and TCRdb holds only the in-frame ones, with some missing. Among tens of thousands of clones, roughly 87% were seen once, and the ten largest hold about 1%. Sequenced here: peripheral blood, sampled before any cancer treatment. This rearrangement joins TRBV11-2 to TRBJ1-4; no firm D call. The source is a woman aged 35-70 years with stage I lung adenocarcinoma. The CDR3 is CASSPGNEKLFF. In DNA, the CDR3 is TGTGCCAGCAGCCCCGGGAATGAAAAACTGTTTTTT.